The sequence of this T cell receptor beta chain was determined in a study of blood T cell repertoires in COVID-19. Whole-study context: Italy, Spain and the United States were the sources of the convalescent and acute COVID-19 samples.

Original processing methods: Scientists estimated how many nucleated cells there were by amplifying reference gene primers. Data came from immunoSEQ multiplex PCR; TCRdb stores just in-frame clones and leaves some out. V, J and clone size derive from that table, while D and trimming were established from the DNA sequence. The table has roughly 120,000 clones, approximately 87% seen once. This CDR3 contains 16 residues. Looked up from germline, CDR1 is SGHTS and CDR2 is YDEGEE. After removal of 4 bases from V and 1 base from J, the junction contained 8 bases not matched to a gene. V gene TRBV5-8 combines with J gene TRBJ2-3; TRBD1 aligns across 8 bases. Sequenced sample: peripheral blood. This clonotype originated in a man aged 60-69 years with acute or convalescent COVID-19. The CDR3 bases are TGTGCCAGCAGCCCGACAGGGGAAATACGCACAGATACGCAGTATTTT. Its translation: CASSPTGEIRTDTQYF.